Listed here are 19 T cell receptor beta chains from one sample, sequenced in a study of blood T cell repertoires in COVID-19. The data were produced by immunoSEQ multiplex PCR, yet TCRdb's version contains in-frame clones alone and is incomplete. The profile shows some 250,000 clones, roughly nine tenths of them singletons. The material sequenced was peripheral blood. The origin of the receptors is a man aged 55 to 69 with acute or convalescent COVID-19.

This rearrangement joins TRBV29-1 to TRBJ2-1; possible D gene TRBD1, 6 bases. The ends were cut back, 1 base at V and 8 bases at J, with 21 bases in the middle. Germline loops: CDR1 SQVTM, CDR2 ANQGSEA. There are 16 residues in the CDR3. CDR3 sequence reads: CSVEAASNRVGDEQFF. CDR3 nucleotide sequence: TGCAGCGTTGAAGCCGCGTCAAACAGGGTGGGCGATGAGCAGTTCTTC.

The V and J genes are TRBV14 and TRBJ1-6; D gene uncertain. Germline V CDR1 and CDR2: SGHDN, FVKESK. CDR3 size: 16 residues. The V end lost 0 bases, the J end lost 7 bases, and 13 bases lay between the germline ends. Here the CDR3 reads CASSQDRQARNSPLHF. The CDR3 DNA sequence: TGTGCCAGCAGCCAAGATCGGCAGGCCAGGAATTCACCCCTCCACTTT.

The CDR3 loop is CASSPRTGRMNEQFF. The CDR3 coding sequence is TGTGCCAGCAGCCCTCGTACCGGGAGAATGAATGAGCAGTTCTTC. The gene calls are TRBV7-2 and TRBJ2-1, with a tentative D call TRBD2 (6 bases). The CDR3 covers 15 residues. Trimming took 5 bases from V and 7 from J, leaving 18 bases between them. CDR1 is SGHTA and CDR2 is FQGNSA in the germline V gene.

This clone is a singleton in its sample. The chain combines TRBV27 with TRBJ1-2; the D is unclear. V was clipped by 6 bases and J by 0 bases, with 14 bases between them. Germline V gene sequence: CDR1 MNHEY, CDR2 SMNVEV (reference sequence). CDR3 length equals 15 residues. The CDR3 here is CASSRRTEANYGYTF. DNA of the CDR3: TGTGCCAGCAGCCGAAGGACTGAAGCTAACTATGGCTACACCTTC.

Notes on this clone: At one end the junction does not follow the germline gene, possibly because of a read error. The chain links TRBV6-1 to TRBJ2-1, with TRBD2 matching 10 bases. Germline V gives CDR1 MNHNS, CDR2 SASEGT. The CDR3 runs to 14 residues. CDR3 coding DNA: TGTGCCAGCAGTCAAGCGGGAGGGCGCGATGAGCAGTTCTTC. It codes for CASSQAGGRDEQFF.

The rearrangement links TRBV11-3 to TRBJ2-5; no reliable D call. Trimming pared 0 bases from V and 1 base from J, leaving 9 bases between. Germline assignment: CDR1 SGHNT and CDR2 YENEEA. This CDR3 comprises 15 residues. CDR3 sequence (DNA): TGTGCCAGCAGCTTAGATCAGGCCCCCCAAGAGACCCAGTACTTC. Its translation is CASSLDQAPQETQYF.

This clone was counted once. The chain recombines TRBV7-2 with TRBJ1-1; D is possibly TRBD1 (6 bases). Trimming removed 5 bases at V and 10 bases at J, with 23 bases between. This CDR3 region has 15 residues. Germline loops: CDR1 SGHTA, CDR2 FQGNSA. The CDR3 loop reads CASSPGGARAIGAFF. CDR3 sequence (DNA): TGTGCCAGCAGCCCGGGGGGGGCCAGGGCCATAGGAGCTTTCTTT. The whole variable domain, remainder taken from reference TRBV7-2 and TRBJ1-1, is GAGVSQSPSNKVTEKGKDVELRCDPISGHTALYWYRQSLGQGLEFLIYFQGNSAPDKSGLPSDRFSAERTGGSVSTLTIQRTQQEDSAVYLCASSPGGARAIGAFFGQGTRLTVV.

V and J are TRBV27 and TRBJ1-6; D is undetermined. Germline CDR1 reads MNHEY; CDR2 reads SMNVEV (reference sequence). V was cut by 2 bases and J by 7 bases, with 3 bases left in between. The CDR3 is made up of 12 amino acids. The CDR3 region is CASSLINSPLHF. For the CDR3, the DNA is TGTGCCAGCAGTTTAATAAATTCACCCCTCCACTTT.

This sequence joins TRBV6-2 or TRBV6-3 and TRBJ1-5; 7 bases are shared with TRBD1. The CDR3 consists of 18 residues. V shed 2 bases and J 0 bases; nucleotides not matched to a gene: 10. Germline V gene lookup returns CDR1 MNHEY and CDR2 SVGEGT. This chain's CDR3 is CASSYEAGGTYSNQPQHF. The CDR3 DNA sequence: TGTGCCAGCAGTTACGAGGCAGGGGGGACGTATAGCAATCAGCCCCAGCATTTT.

This clone was counted a single time. V gene TRBV25-1 combines with J gene TRBJ1-4; D not resolved. The CDR3 consists of 13 residues. The ends were cut back, 4 bases at V and 8 bases at J, with 11 bases in the middle. Per germline, CDR1 MGHDK and CDR2 SYGVNS. The CDR3 coding sequence is TGTGCCAGCAGTGGTGCCAGAAGAGAAAAACTGTTTTTT. Its translation is CASSGARREKLFF.

The chain links TRBV5-1 to TRBJ2-2; 12 positions agree with TRBD2. With V trimmed by 3 bases and J by 1 base, 1 base remained unmatched. The germline CDR1 and CDR2 sequences are SGHRS and YFSETQ. The CDR3 loop spans 16 amino acids. The DNA for the CDR3 is TGCGCCAGCAGCTCGGGACTAGCGGGGAACACCGGGGAGCTGTTTTTT. It specifies CASSSGLAGNTGELFF.

This chain uses TRBV27 with TRBJ2-7, with 8 bases matching TRBD2. This CDR3 has 16 residues. Germline CDR1 MNHEY, CDR2 SMNVEV (reference sequence). V gave up 5 bases and J gave up 0 bases; unmatched junction bases: 9. CDR3 nucleotides: TGTGCCAGCAGTACTTCACTAGCGGTAAGCTCCTACGAGCAGTACTTC. Translated: CASSTSLAVSSYEQYF.

The chain uses TRBV14 and TRBJ2-1; 13 nucleotides align to TRBD2. Germline lookup yields CDR1 SGHDN and CDR2 FVKESK. Germline trimming cut 5 bases from V and 7 bases from J; bases unmatched to any gene: 5. This CDR3 is built from 15 residues. Here the CDR3 DNA reads TGTGCCAGCAGCTGGACTAGCGGGAGTTGGAATGAGCAGTTCTTC. It codes for CASSWTSGSWNEQFF.

The chain carries TRBV19 and TRBJ1-2, with TRBD1 matching over 7 bases. CDR1 is LNHDA, CDR2 SQIVND, per germline (reference sequence). CDR3 length equals 14 residues. V gave up 5 bases and J gave up 4 bases; unmatched junction bases: 7. The CDR3 nucleotides read TGTGCCAGTAGTCGACAGGGAGGAAGCTATGGCTACACCTTC. This translates into CASSRQGGSYGYTF.

This clone was counted only a few times. V gene TRBV27 combines with J gene TRBJ1-5; D is unclear. V lost 5 bases, J lost 4 bases, and 18 bases lay in between. Germline V gene lookup returns CDR1 MNHEY and CDR2 SMNVEV (reference sequence). The CDR3 covers 16 residues. CDR3 nucleotides: TGTGCCAGCAGTCCCGAAGGAGGGAGGGAGAATCAGCCCCAGCATTTT. Its translation is CASSPEGGRENQPQHF.

V gene TRBV28 combines with J gene TRBJ1-5; possible D gene TRBD1, 5 bases. Trimming cost V 5 bases and J 6 bases, with 17 bases left between them. The CDR3 has 15 amino acids. Looked up from germline, CDR1 is MDHEN and CDR2 is SYDVKM. CDR3 residues: CASSAGGALGQPQHF. CDR3 sequence (DNA): TGTGCCAGCAGTGCCGGGGGTGCCTTAGGTCAGCCCCAGCATTTT.

On this clone: At one of its ends the junction is not consistent with the germline gene, which may arise from a read error. V and J are TRBV7-9 and TRBJ1-2, with D possibly TRBD1 on 6 matching bases. This CDR3 contains 14 residues. Germline V lookup: CDR1 SEHNR, CDR2 FQNEAQ (reference sequence). This chain's CDR3 is CASTLGGGPYGYTF. The CDR3 DNA sequence: TGTGCCAGCACCTTAGGAGGGGGACCGTATGGCTACACCTTC.

The rearrangement uses TRBV18 and TRBJ1-3; TRBD1 is a possible D gene (5 bases). Germline assignment: CDR1 KGHSH and CDR2 LQKENI. This CDR3 has 14 amino acids. Trimming pared 2 bases from V and 4 bases from J, leaving 9 bases between. In nucleotides, the CDR3 is TGTGCCAGCTCACCAACCCAGGGAGGAAACACCATATATTTT. This codes for CASSPTQGGNTIYF. Using reference TRBV18 and TRBJ1-3 for the parts outside the CDR3, the full variable domain is NAGVMQNPRHLVRRRGQEARLRCSPMKGHSHVYWYRQLPEEGLKFMVYLQKENIIDESGMPKERFSAEFPKEGPSILRIQQVVRGDSAAYFCASSPTQGGNTIYFGEGSWLTVV.

V and J are TRBV7-9 and TRBJ1-2; D is undetermined. The CDR3 is 13 amino acids. V was clipped by 2 bases and J by 8 bases, with 12 bases between them. Germline lookup yields CDR1 SEHNR and CDR2 FQNEAQ (reference sequence). Here the CDR3 reads CASSLSVRPGYTF. CDR3 nucleotide sequence: TGTGCCAGCAGCTTATCGGTCCGCCCGGGCTACACCTTC.